One sample yielded the 11 T cell receptor beta chains listed below, sequenced in a study of T cell clonality in common variable immunodeficiency. Using immunoSEQ multiplex PCR, the repertoire was profiled, and TCRdb retains in-frame clones only, with some absent. Sampling found some 44,000 clones, none seen once. The source material was peripheral blood mononuclear cells. These receptors all come from a person between 18 and 75 years old in good health.

This clone came up many times. Sequence at one end of the junction differs from germline and may be a read error. The CDR3 goes on 3 residues after the read ends, and that part is filled in from the germline J gene. This chain uses TRBV4-2 with TRBJ1-1, with D possibly TRBD1 on 5 matching bases. Germline CDR1 and CDR2: LGHNA and YNFKEQ. The CDR3 covers 15 residues. Incomplete CDR3 DNA: TGCGCCAGCAGCCAAGAGGGCAGGGTGAACACTGAA. Residues: CASSQEGRVNTE. The CDR3 in its entirety is CASSQEGRVNTEAFF.

This clone was recorded many times. The read terminates 3 residues before the CDR3 end, so the remaining end is supplied by the germline J gene. The J gene is TRBJ2-1, the V gene TRBV6-4; 11 bases align to TRBD2. Germline trimming cut 0 bases from V and 6 bases from J; bases unmatched to any gene: 1. The CDR3 consists of 15 residues. Germline V gene sequence: CDR1 MRHNA, CDR2 SNTAGT. The CDR3 spells CASSDSSGRANEQFF. Incomplete CDR3 DNA: TGTGCCAGCAGTGACTCTAGCGGGAGGGCCAATGAG.

This clone was observed many times. The CDR3 is cut off 3 residues early in the read; its end comes from the germline J gene. The V gene is TRBV6-2 or TRBV6-3, the J gene TRBJ1-1, with D perhaps TRBD1 (6 bases). The CDR3 extends over 14 amino acids. V was cut by 6 bases and J by 4 bases, with 15 bases left in between. In germline, CDR1 is MNHEY, CDR2 SVGEGT. The chain's CDR3 is CASRAGQSFTEAFF. The part of the CDR3 DNA that was read is TGTGCCAGCAGAGCTGGACAGTCTTTCACTGAA.

This clone was found a few times. The read gets to within 3 residues of the CDR3 end, and the germline J gene fills in the rest. The V call is TRBV7-9, the J call TRBJ2-4; the D is unclear. Germline V gene lookup returns CDR1 SEHNR and CDR2 FQNEAQ (reference sequence). The V end lost 11 bases, the J end lost 0 bases, and 11 bases lay between the germline ends. The CDR3 spans 13 residues. CDR3 sequence: CAPEPLAKNIQYF. CDR3 DNA (partial): TGTGCCCCCGAGCCCCTAGCCAAAAACATT.

This clone has a count of ten or more. The CDR3 end falls 3 residues outside the read, so it is completed with the germline J gene. The rearrangement uses TRBV10-3 and TRBJ2-3, with 9 nucleotides matching TRBD1. Germline CDR1 is ENHRY and CDR2 is SYGVKD. The CDR3 is 15 residues long. V lost 5 bases to trimming and J lost 3 bases; unmatched junction nucleotides: 6. CDR3 in amino acids: CAISTSTGGTDTQYF. CDR3 DNA, as far as it was read: TGTGCCATCAGTACCTCGACAGGGGGGACAGATACG.

Note on this clone: The read stops 3 residues short of the end of the CDR3; the missing end is completed from the germline J gene. V and J are TRBV18 and TRBJ1-1, with D tentatively TRBD1 (5 bases). Germline V CDR1 and CDR2: KGHSH, LQKENI. Deletions cut 3 bases from V and 5 bases from J, with 16 bases between. This CDR3 has 15 amino acids. The sequenced part of the CDR3 DNA is TGTGCCAGCTCACCTTATAGGACATTGGCGACTGAA. This encodes CASSPYRTLATE. The complete CDR3 sequence is CASSPYRTLATEAFF.

This clone was detected ten times or more. The read ends 3 residues early relative to the CDR3; the germline J gene fills the gap. V and J are TRBV20-1 and TRBJ2-3, with D uncertain. This CDR3 spans 12 amino acids. Trimming stripped 6 bases from V and 3 bases from J, with 10 bases between. Germline V gene data show CDR1 as DFQATT and CDR2 as SNEGSKA (reference sequence). CDR3 DNA (partial): TGCAGTGCCTCTCGTACTACAGATACG. It yields the protein CSASRTTDT. The full CDR3 is CSASRTTDTQYF.

Regarding this clone: From the germline J gene comes the end of the CDR3, since the read stops 3 residues before it. The chain uses TRBV11-3 and TRBJ1-2; 9 bases match TRBD1. Germline-derived CDR1 and CDR2 are SGHNT and YENEEA. CDR3 size: 14 residues. Incomplete CDR3 DNA: TGTGCCAGCAGCTACACAGGGGGCGCGGGGGGC. Protein: CASSYTGGAGG. The full CDR3 is CASSYTGGAGGYTF. Full variable domain (outside the CDR3, taken from reference TRBV11-3 and TRBJ1-2): EAGVVQSPRYKIIEKKQPVAFWCNPISGHNTLYWYLQNLGQGPELLIRYENEEAVDDSQLPKDRFSAERLKGVDSTLKIQPAELGDSAVYLCASSYTGGAGGYTFGSGTRLTVV.

This clone was recorded at least ten times. The sequenced fragment ends 3 residues before the CDR3 boundary, so the rest is inferred from the germline J gene. The chain links TRBV20-1 to TRBJ1-2, with D hard to call. The CDR3 sequence is 12 residues long. Germline V gene data show CDR1 as DFQATT and CDR2 as SNEGSKA (reference sequence). V lost 5 bases and J 3 bases, leaving 10 bases between the germline ends. Partial CDR3 DNA: TGCAGTGCTCTGTTACTTGACTATGGC. This codes for CSALLLDYG. The entire CDR3 is CSALLLDYGYTF.

At least ten counts were recorded for this clone. Read coverage stops 3 residues before the CDR3 terminus; the germline J gene supplies the remainder. V and J are TRBV5-1 and TRBJ2-5; D tentatively fits TRBD1 or TRBD2 (5 bases each). The CDR3 sequence is 14 residues long. The V gene's germline CDR1 is SGHRS and CDR2 YFSETQ. V lost 0 bases and J 4 bases, leaving 10 bases between the germline ends. CDR3 region: CASSLGAGRETQYF. The CDR3 bases that were read are TGCGCCAGCAGCTTGGGGGCAGGGAGAGAGACC.

Many counts were recorded for this clone. From the germline J gene comes the end of the CDR3, since the read stops 3 residues before it. This chain connects TRBV9 to TRBJ2-6; 9 bases line up with TRBD1. The CDR3 contains 18 residues. CDR1 SGDLS and CDR2 YYNGEE come from the germline V gene. J lost 0 bases, V lost 4 bases, and 8 bases had no gene match. Here the CDR3 reads CASSPRDRVYSGANVLTF. The CDR3 DNA, read in part, is TGTGCCAGCAGCCCCCGGGACAGGGTATACTCTGGGGCCAACGTC.